These T cell receptor beta chains were read from a single sample in a study of CD8+CD57+ T cells in acquired aplastic anemia. From the reads, TCRdb called clonotypes with MiXCR, one entry per CDR3 protein. Found here are 150,000 to 200,000 distinct CDR3 sequences, around 60% of them singletons; the top ten hold about 50%. Sequencing input: sorted CD4+, CD8+, or CD8+CD57+ T cells (not recorded which) from PBMCs. These receptors were collected from a human donor in good health. Each CDR3 is given with its conserved first and last residue. The order of the fields is D gene, J gene, CDR3 length, V gene, clone size, CDR3 DNA, CDR3 protein. The D gene is left open where the match is weak. Expanded clones get a size class; other rows say once, few or many, or leave the size out.

D gene: TRBD1; J gene: TRBJ2-5; CDR3 length: 13; V gene: TRBV7-9; clone size: once; CDR3 DNA: TGTGCCGGGGGACAGGGGGCGGGGGAGACCCAGTACTTC; CDR3 protein: CAGGQGAGETQYF
D gene: -; J gene: TRBJ1-1; CDR3 length: 13; V gene: TRBV29-1; clone size: -; CDR3 DNA: TGCAGCGTCACGAGCCTGAAGGGGAATGAAGCTTTCTTT; CDR3 protein: CSVTSLKGNEAFF
D gene: -; J gene: TRBJ1-1; CDR3 length: 12; V gene: TRBV2; clone size: -; CDR3 DNA: TGTGCCACAGCGACGGAGAACACTGAAGCTTTCTTT; CDR3 protein: CATATENTEAFF
D gene: -; J gene: TRBJ2-7; CDR3 length: 14; V gene: TRBV6-5; clone size: -; CDR3 DNA: TGTGCCAGCAGCCAAGGATTTAGCTCCTACGAGCAGTACTTC; CDR3 protein: CASSQGFSSYEQYF
D gene: TRBD2; J gene: TRBJ2-2; CDR3 length: 18; V gene: TRBV15; clone size: -; CDR3 DNA: TGTGCCACCAGCAGAGATGGTAGATTAGCGGGAGGGACCGGGGAGCTGTTTTTT; CDR3 protein: CATSRDGRLAGGTGELFF
D gene: -; J gene: TRBJ2-7; CDR3 length: 13; V gene: TRBV20-1; clone size: -; CDR3 DNA: TGCAGTGCTAGCCCTAGGACCGTCTACGAGCAGTACTTC; CDR3 protein: CSASPRTVYEQYF
D gene: TRBD2; J gene: TRBJ2-5; CDR3 length: 16; V gene: TRBV15; clone size: -; CDR3 DNA: TGTGCCACCAGCAGAGGTAGCGGGGGGGGATTGGAGACCCAGTACTTC; CDR3 protein: CATSRGSGGGLETQYF
D gene: -; J gene: TRBJ2-7; CDR3 length: 11; V gene: TRBV30; clone size: -; CDR3 DNA: TGTGCCTGGATCACGGGCTACGAGCAGTACTTC; CDR3 protein: CAWITGYEQYF
D gene: -; J gene: TRBJ2-1; CDR3 length: 13; V gene: TRBV30; clone size: -; CDR3 DNA: TGTGCCTGGACGGACATTACCTACAATGAGCAGTTCTTC; CDR3 protein: CAWTDITYNEQFF
D gene: -; J gene: TRBJ1-1; CDR3 length: 13; V gene: TRBV2; clone size: few; CDR3 DNA: TGTGCCAGCAAGGACTACTTGAACACTGAAGCTTTCTTT; CDR3 protein: CASKDYLNTEAFF
D gene: -; J gene: TRBJ1-2; CDR3 length: 15; V gene: TRBV7-2; clone size: once; CDR3 DNA: TGTGCCAGCAGCCCAACAGGGAACGCTAACTATGGCTACACCTTC; CDR3 protein: CASSPTGNANYGYTF
D gene: -; J gene: TRBJ1-2; CDR3 length: 13; V gene: TRBV12-5; clone size: -; CDR3 DNA: TGTGCTAGTGGTTTGGTATCAAGCTATGGCTACACCTTC; CDR3 protein: CASGLVSSYGYTF
D gene: TRBD1; J gene: TRBJ2-7; CDR3 length: 15; V gene: TRBV6-1; clone size: few; CDR3 DNA: TGTGCCAGCAGCTTAGATTGGGACAGCGTCTACGAGCAGTACTTC; CDR3 protein: CASSLDWDSVYEQYF
D gene: -; J gene: TRBJ2-1; CDR3 length: 14; V gene: TRBV7-3; clone size: -; CDR3 DNA: TGTGCCAGCAGCTTAGAACAGGCTGCCAATGAGCAGTTCTTC; CDR3 protein: CASSLEQAANEQFF
D gene: TRBD1; J gene: TRBJ1-1; CDR3 length: 13; V gene: TRBV20-1; clone size: -; CDR3 DNA: TGCAGTGCCGGTAGACAGGGAGGGACTGAAGCTTTCTTT; CDR3 protein: CSAGRQGGTEAFF
D gene: -; J gene: TRBJ1-2; CDR3 length: 11; V gene: TRBV30; clone size: -; CDR3 DNA: TGTGCCTGCGCTGATAACTATGGCTACACCTTC; CDR3 protein: CACADNYGYTF
D gene: -; J gene: TRBJ1-2; CDR3 length: 14; V gene: TRBV30; clone size: -; CDR3 DNA: TGTGCCTGGAGTGTACAAGGACAGTCCTATGGCTACACCTTC; CDR3 protein: CAWSVQGQSYGYTF
D gene: TRBD2; J gene: TRBJ2-7; CDR3 length: 14; V gene: TRBV10-3; clone size: once; CDR3 DNA: TGTGCCATCCCGGCGGGAGGGCTACCCTACGAGCAGTACTTC; CDR3 protein: CAIPAGGLPYEQYF
D gene: -; J gene: TRBJ2-1; CDR3 length: 13; V gene: TRBV30; clone size: -; CDR3 DNA: TGTGCCTGGAGTGTATTCAGGTACAATGAGCAGTTCTTC; CDR3 protein: CAWSVFRYNEQFF
D gene: -; J gene: TRBJ2-7; CDR3 length: 13; V gene: TRBV30; clone size: many; CDR3 DNA: TGTGCCTGGAGTGTAAACGGGGACGACGAGCAGTACTTC; CDR3 protein: CAWSVNGDDEQYF
D gene: -; J gene: TRBJ2-1; CDR3 length: 14; V gene: TRBV24-1; clone size: -; CDR3 DNA: TGTGCCACCAGTGCACAGTCCTCCTACAATGAGCAGTTCTTC; CDR3 protein: CATSAQSSYNEQFF
D gene: -; J gene: TRBJ2-4; CDR3 length: 16; V gene: TRBV2; clone size: -; CDR3 DNA: TGTGCCAGCGGTATCGCAGGGACAAGAGCCAAAAACATTCAGTACTTC; CDR3 protein: CASGIAGTRAKNIQYF
D gene: TRBD1; J gene: TRBJ1-3; CDR3 length: 11; V gene: TRBV6-1; clone size: many; CDR3 DNA: TGTGCCAGCAGTGATGGCCAGGGGGGAAATTTT; CDR3 protein: CASSDGQGGNF
D gene: -; J gene: TRBJ2-7; CDR3 length: 17; V gene: TRBV3-1; clone size: few; CDR3 DNA: TGTGCCAGCAGCCAAGAAGTTAGGGGCCAGGACCCCTACGAGCAGTACTTC; CDR3 protein: CASSQEVRGQDPYEQYF
D gene: -; J gene: TRBJ2-7; CDR3 length: 12; V gene: TRBV12-5; clone size: -; CDR3 DNA: TGTGCTAGTGGCCCGTATGTCTCCGAGCAGTACTTC; CDR3 protein: CASGPYVSEQYF
D gene: -; J gene: TRBJ1-5; CDR3 length: 13; V gene: TRBV28; clone size: -; CDR3 DNA: TGTGCCAGCCAGTATAGGGGCAATCAGCCCCAGCATTTT; CDR3 protein: CASQYRGNQPQHF
D gene: TRBD2; J gene: TRBJ2-2; CDR3 length: 15; V gene: TRBV20-1; clone size: few; CDR3 DNA: TGCAGTGCTAGATCCCCCCCTAGCGGGAGTGGGGAGCTGTTTTTT; CDR3 protein: CSARSPPSGSGELFF
D gene: -; J gene: TRBJ2-1; CDR3 length: 12; V gene: TRBV5-6; clone size: many; CDR3 DNA: TGTGCCAGCAGCTCCGGTGTGTATGAGCAGTTCTTC; CDR3 protein: CASSSGVYEQFF
D gene: -; J gene: TRBJ1-1; CDR3 length: 11; V gene: TRBV6-1; clone size: -; CDR3 DNA: TGTGCCAGCATCCGAGGCACTGAAGCTTTCTTT; CDR3 protein: CASIRGTEAFF
D gene: -; J gene: TRBJ2-7; CDR3 length: 15; V gene: TRBV5-5; clone size: -; CDR3 DNA: TGCGCCAGCAGCCAAGAAGGACAGCTGCCCTACGAGCAGTACTTC; CDR3 protein: CASSQEGQLPYEQYF
D gene: TRBD2; J gene: TRBJ2-7; CDR3 length: 15; V gene: TRBV10-2; clone size: -; CDR3 DNA: TGCGCCAGCAGCCCCGGGACTAGCGGGAGGAGCGAGCAGTACTTC; CDR3 protein: CASSPGTSGRSEQYF
D gene: TRBD1; J gene: TRBJ2-5; CDR3 length: 15; V gene: TRBV24-1; clone size: -; CDR3 DNA: TGTGCCACCAGTGAGACGACAGGGGTGTGGGAGACCCAGTACTTC; CDR3 protein: CATSETTGVWETQYF
D gene: -; J gene: TRBJ2-5; CDR3 length: 12; V gene: TRBV6-1; clone size: -; CDR3 DNA: TGTGCCAGCAGTAGGTCAGGAGAGACCCAGTACTTC; CDR3 protein: CASSRSGETQYF
D gene: -; J gene: TRBJ1-6; CDR3 length: 14; V gene: TRBV7-6; clone size: -; CDR3 DNA: TGTGCCAGCACAGAAGCGGGGGGTAATTCACCCCTCCACTTT; CDR3 protein: CASTEAGGNSPLHF
D gene: TRBD2; J gene: TRBJ2-2; CDR3 length: 19; V gene: TRBV7-9; clone size: once; CDR3 DNA: TGTGCCAGCAGCTTAAGGGCTAGCGGGAGGGCCCTCGGGACCGGGGAGCTGTTTTTT; CDR3 protein: CASSLRASGRALGTGELFF